One sample yielded the 16 T cell receptor beta chains listed below, sequenced in a study of shared clonotypes between healthy human individuals. Libraries were prepared by immunoSEQ multiplex PCR; TCRdb keeps only in-frame clonotypes and omits some of them. The table shows about 2 million clones, with approximately 94% occurring only once. CD45RO-negative CD8 cells positively selected for CCR7 made up the naive population, which excluded terminally differentiated effector memory CD45RA+ cells. Sequencing was performed on naive CD8+ T cells sorted from blood. These receptor sequences come from a young man in good health.

This chain joins TRBV30 and TRBJ2-2, with D possibly matching TRBD2 (5 bases). Per the germline V gene, CDR1 is GTSNPN and CDR2 is SVGIG (reference sequence). V was shortened by 4 bases and J by 8 bases, with 11 bases between the two germline ends. The CDR3 contains 12 residues. CDR3 DNA: TGTGCCTGGAACGGTTTAGCGGGGGAGCTGTTTTTT. The encoded protein is CAWNGLAGELFF.

This chain joins TRBV5-1 and TRBJ2-1; D gene uncertain. CDR3 length equals 14 residues. V dropped 2 bases and J dropped 7 bases, with 13 bases sitting between them. Per germline, CDR1 SGHRS and CDR2 YFSETQ. CDR3 bases: TGCGCCAGCAGCTTCGGATTTAACTTTAATGAGCAGTTCTTC. Amino acids: CASSFGFNFNEQFF.

The chain employs TRBV7-2 and TRBJ2-2; maybe TRBD2 (5 bases). Trimming stripped 3 bases from V and 4 bases from J, with 12 bases between. Germline assignment: CDR1 SGHTA and CDR2 FQGNSA. The CDR3 has 15 amino acids. In DNA form, the CDR3 reads TGTGCCAGCAGCTTCCTCACCAGCGGCACCGGGGAGCTGTTTTTT. Amino acid sequence: CASSFLTSGTGELFF.

This rearrangement joins TRBV7-9 to TRBJ1-2, with TRBD1 matching over 12 bases. Per germline, CDR1 SEHNR and CDR2 FQNEAQ (reference sequence). The V segment lost 5 bases and the J segment 7 bases; nucleotides outside the gene matches: 8. This CDR3 contains 15 residues. Written as DNA, the CDR3 is TGTGCCAGCAGCCCCCGGGACAGGGGGCTCTTTGGCTACACCTTC. Protein product: CASSPRDRGLFGYTF.

J is TRBJ2-7 and V is TRBV5-6, with D possibly being TRBD2 (6 bases). This CDR3 is built from 14 residues. V lost 0 bases and J 9 bases, leaving 16 bases between the germline ends. CDR1 and CDR2 (germline): SGHDT, YYEEEE. CDR3: CASSLGTGGFVQYF. CDR3 DNA sequence: TGTGCCAGCAGCTTGGGGACCGGGGGTTTTGTGCAGTACTTC. The whole variable domain, remainder taken from reference TRBV5-6 and TRBJ2-7, is DAGVTQSPTHLIKTRGQQVTLRCSPKSGHDTVSWYQQALGQGPQFIFQYYEEEERQRGNFPDRFSGHQFPNYSSELNVNALLLGDSALYLCASSLGTGGFVQYFGPGTRLTVT.

The rearrangement links TRBV7-6 to TRBJ2-7; D is tentatively TRBD1 or TRBD2 (6 bases each). CDR3 size: 15 residues. Trimming stripped 1 base from V and 3 bases from J, with 13 bases between. CDR1 and CDR2 (germline): SGHVS, FNYEAQ. CDR3 sequence reads: CASSLEGGTDYEQYF. CDR3 DNA: TGTGCCAGCAGCTTAGAGGGGGGCACCGACTACGAGCAGTACTTC.

This clone was seen once. The chain carries TRBV5-6 and TRBJ2-7; 8 bases are shared with TRBD1. CDR1 is SGHDT, CDR2 YYEEEE, per germline. J was trimmed by 6 bases and V by 2 bases; bases with no gene match: 7. CDR3 length: 14 amino acids. The CDR3 sequence is CASSFADRGSEQYF. CDR3 DNA: TGTGCCAGCAGCTTCGCCGACAGGGGTAGCGAGCAGTACTTC.

This clone was recorded a few times. This chain uses TRBV19 with TRBJ1-1; D might be TRBD1 (5 bases). V shed 3 bases and J shed 4 bases, with 21 bases lying between them. Per germline, CDR1 LNHDA and CDR2 SQIVND (reference sequence). CDR3 length: 17 amino acids. In nucleotides, the CDR3 is TGTGCCAGTAGTATGGGCTACCTGGGGCGAGAGGGCACTGAAGCTTTCTTT. It codes for CASSMGYLGREGTEAFF.

V and J are TRBV7-8 and TRBJ2-2, with 8 positions matching TRBD2. V shed 6 bases and J 6 bases; nucleotides not matched to a gene: 12. The germline V gene has CDR1 SGHVS and CDR2 FQNEAQ. The CDR3 is 16 residues long. CDR3 bases: TGTGCCAGCAGAGATACCGGGGGGGGCCTATCCGGGGAGCTGTTTTTT. It translates to CASRDTGGGLSGELFF.

A single count supports this clone. This chain connects TRBV4-1 to TRBJ1-1; D possibly corresponds to TRBD1 (5 bases). From germline, CDR1 is MGHRA and CDR2 YSYEKL. The V gene lost 2 bases and the J gene lost 7 bases, with 11 bases spanning the gap. The CDR3 extends over 13 amino acids. The CDR3, as DNA: TGCGCCAGCAGCCAATCACAGGAACATGAAGCTTTCTTT. Amino acid sequence: CASSQSQEHEAFF.

The chain recombines TRBV6-5 with TRBJ1-5; tentative D call: TRBD1 (5 bases). The CDR3 is 15 amino acids. Germline V gives CDR1 MNHEY, CDR2 SVGAGI. V lost 8 bases and J 1 base, leaving 15 bases between the germline ends. CDR3 sequence reads: CASGMMRGSNQPQHF. In nucleotides, the CDR3 is TGTGCCAGCGGAATGATGAGGGGAAGCAATCAGCCCCAGCATTTT.

This clone has only one observation. Other nucleotide sequences from this sample produce the same CDR3. The genes are TRBV28 and TRBJ1-1; D ambiguous. Per germline, CDR1 MDHEN and CDR2 SYDVKM. V was shortened by 3 bases and J by 2 bases, with 7 bases between the two germline ends. The CDR3 extends over 13 amino acids. CDR3 region: CASSLVSNTEAFF. Here the CDR3 DNA reads TGTGCCAGCAGTTTGGTCTCAAACACTGAAGCTTTCTTT.

CDR3 sequence (DNA): TGTGCCAGCAGCACGGACGGGGACTCTTATGGCTACACCTTC. It encodes CASSTDGDSYGYTF. The gene calls are TRBV6-6 and TRBJ1-2; a possible D gene is TRBD1 (5 bases). V shed 6 bases and J shed 5 bases, with 16 bases lying between them. This CDR3 is built from 14 residues. Germline CDR1 and CDR2: MNHNY and SVGAGI (reference sequence).

The genes are TRBV7-2 and TRBJ2-3, with D hard to call. From germline, CDR1 is SGHTA and CDR2 FQGNSA. Trimming removed 4 bases from V and 2 bases from J, with 10 bases in between. This CDR3 has 14 amino acids. The CDR3 here is CASSSSLLTDTQYF. The CDR3 DNA sequence: TGTGCCAGCAGCTCCTCACTGCTCACAGATACGCAGTATTTT.

V is TRBV30 and J is TRBJ2-5; D call uncertain. V dropped 4 bases and J dropped 4 bases, with 13 bases sitting between them. Germline CDR1 GTSNPN, CDR2 SVGIG (reference sequence). CDR3 size: 13 residues. This chain's CDR3 is CAWNVDLGETQYF. The CDR3 DNA reads TGTGCCTGGAACGTGGATTTGGGAGAGACCCAGTACTTC.

This clone was found once. This chain joins TRBV5-4 and TRBJ2-3; D is uncertain. Germline-derived CDR1 and CDR2 are SGHNT and YYREEE (reference sequence). This CDR3 has 16 amino acids. The V and J ends lost 0 bases and 0 bases respectively, with 11 bases between them. CDR3 nucleotides: TGTGCCAGCAGCTTGGGGCGCGTAGCCAGCACAGATACGCAGTATTTT. This gives the protein CASSLGRVASTDTQYF. Variable domain in full (rest from reference TRBV5-4 and TRBJ2-3): ETGVTQSPTHLIKTRGQQVTLRCSSQSGHNTVSWYQQALGQGPQFIFQYYREEENGRGNFPPRFSGLQFPNYSSELNVNALELDDSALYLCASSLGRVASTDTQYFGPGTRLTVL.